Sequencing of this T cell receptor beta chain was carried out in a study of shared clonotypes between healthy human individuals. Study conclusions and caveats: Sample collection involved blood only; tissue repertoires are likely different.

About this clone itself: The antigen is undetermined.

Clones were sequenced by immunoSEQ multiplex PCR, and TCRdb holds only the in-frame ones, with some missing. The data contain about 500,000 clones, more than 70% of them seen just once; the ten biggest clones take up approximately 12%. Germline CDR1 is SGHTA and CDR2 is FQGNSA. The V end lost 6 bases, the J end lost 7 bases, and 8 bases lay between the germline ends. The CDR3 length is 11 residues. For genomic DNA, unsorted samples relied on roughly 100 million PBMCs. V is TRBV7-2 and J is TRBJ2-3, with TRBD2 as a possible D gene (5 bases). The source of this sequence is a woman aged 40-49 years in good health. Some clones in this sample may be carry-over from other donors' samples. The sample taken for sequencing was PBMCs. CDR3 sequence (DNA): TGTGCCAGCAGACTAGGGTATACGCAGTATTTT. Translation: CASRLGYTQYF.